This is a list of T cell receptor beta chains from one sample in a study of T cells after yellow fever vaccination. TCRdb reanalysed the 5' RACE reads using MiXCR and keeps one entry per CDR3 protein. The table lists fewer than 100,000 distinct CDR3 sequences, approximately 5.5% of them singletons. The input for sequencing was CD8+ T cells sorted from PBMCs, taken 10 days after the yellow fever booster vaccination. These receptors came from a man between 18 and 35 years old who received the YFV17D yellow fever vaccine. The conserved cysteine and the conserved F or W are not part of the CDR3 here. A D gene is named only where the DNA matches it firmly.

TRBV6-1,-,13,ASSEVWQGNSPLH
TRBV29-1,-,12,SVVGVLASETQY
TRBV18,TRBD1,13,ASSPSDRGPYEQY
TRBV7-2,-,12,ASSVELVADTQY
TRBV27,-,10,ASRSPWDTQY
TRBV4-1,-,10,ASSQGEERLF
TRBV5-1,TRBD1,13,ASSFGAGGRDTQY
TRBV7-3,-,12,ASSLSSPYNEQF
TRBV20-1,-,12,SALAPQGQETQY
TRBV27,TRBD2,13,ASRPIAGPVHTQY
TRBV12-3/TRBV12-4,-,13,ASSFVDSASDTQY
TRBV9,-,15,ASSLLGTKSSYNEQF
TRBV29-1,-,8,SVGNTEAF
TRBV27,TRBD2,12,ASSDGGAYNEQF
TRBV20-1,-,14,SARALTEYSNQPQH
TRBV7-8,TRBD2,13,ASSQPSGTYNEQF
TRBV7-9,-,11,ASSLQNSYEQY
TRBV7-9,TRBD1,13,ASSHGQGLNTEAF
TRBV7-2,TRBD2,15,ASIIYSPSGGVDEQF
TRBV12-3/TRBV12-4,-,10,ASGNRDEKLF
TRBV12-3/TRBV12-4,-,10,ASSFLYTEAF
TRBV14,-,11,ASSQESRDEQY
TRBV4-3,-,12,ASSQEGRNEKLF
TRBV10-3,TRBD2,16,AIRATSGVRANTGELF